This T cell receptor (beta chain) was captured in a study of T cells expressing NK-cell markers. Across the study: From sorted CD3+CD56+NKG2C+, CD3+CD56+NKG2C- and CD3+CD56-NKG2C+ T cells came the TCR beta repertoires.

Germline V CDR1 and CDR2: ENHRY, SYGVKD. This CDR3 has 15 residues. TCR beta cDNA was made by 5'RACE template switching with UMIs. TCRdb re-called the 5' RACE reads; one entry per CDR3 protein, DNA not given. Found here are 150,000 or so distinct CDR3 sequences; the top ten clones hold roughly 35%. Findings and limits, study-wide: In five or six donors, dominant NKG2C+ clonotypes were roughly 1.0-7.0% of CD8+ T cells. A handful of donors' CD3+CD56-NKG2C+ cells were dominated by the same clonotypes.

As for this clonotype: Its antigen is not identified.

This chain uses TRBV10-3 with TRBJ2-7. This receptor was taken from a woman aged 45 to 65 in good health. The material sequenced was blood T cells: a sorted CD56 or NKG2C T cell subset, CD4+ or CD8+ T cells, or bulk PBMC T cells (not recorded which). CDR3 sequence: CAISKNQGHLYEQYF.